The source of this TCR beta chain is a study of blood T cell repertoires in COVID-19. Study-wide context: Spain, Italy and the United States supplied samples that represented acute and convalescent COVID-19. The analysed material was cDNA or gDNA that came from T cells, B-cell-depleted T cells, or PBMCs.

Germline CDR1 SEHNR, CDR2 FQNEAQ (reference sequence). After removal of 5 bases from V and 2 bases from J, the junction contained 5 bases not matched to a gene. CDR3 length: 15 amino acids. Under the authors' procedure: Reference gene primers were amplified, and this amplification served to estimate nucleated cell counts. Clones were sequenced by immunoSEQ multiplex PCR, and TCRdb holds only the in-frame ones, with some missing. V and J calls and clone size follow that table, whereas D and trimming were derived from the DNA. The data hold about 100,000 clones, with approximately 89% observed a single time.

The gene calls are TRBV7-9 and TRBJ2-1; 8 bases are a match to TRBD1. The sequence was obtained from a man aged 45-65 years with active or convalescent COVID-19. Sequences were obtained from peripheral blood. CDR3 DNA: TGTGCCAGCAGCACGCGGGACAGGCCCTACAATGAGCAGTTCTTC. Its protein is CASSTRDRPYNEQFF.